A selection of T cell receptor beta chains follows, all from one sample in a study of CD8+ T cells in alopecia areata. The table came from immunoSEQ multiplex PCR; TCRdb's copy has only in-frame clones and leaves some out. Of 180,000 or so clones listed, roughly 50% are singletons. Material: CD4+ T cells sorted from blood, obtained at week 24, from a patient treated with tofacitinib. These receptors all come from a human donor with alopecia areata. CDR3s leave out the opening cysteine and the closing phenylalanine or tryptophan. Part of the rows lack a size; the others show once, few, many or a class for expanded clones.

j_call v_call clone_size cdr3_aa
TRBJ2-2 TRBV19 . ASSRGPNTGELF
TRBJ1-5 TRBV7-9 . ASSQGGSNQPQH
TRBJ1-1 TRBV25-1 few ASRGTLDTEAF
TRBJ1-1 TRBV30 few AWSGDARAFAF
TRBJ1-1 TRBV2 few ASSPGYGTEAF
TRBJ2-4 TRBV5-6 once ASSLARVAKNIQY
TRBJ1-5 TRBV19 . ASNNQPQH
TRBJ2-4 TRBV27 . ASSSYRTSGRGNIQY
TRBJ2-5 TRBV5-4 . ASSPELRETQY
TRBJ1-5 TRBV4-1 many ASRQKDSGASNQPQH
TRBJ2-3 TRBV7-3 once ASSLDQGTQY
TRBJ2-1 TRBV6-6 . ASSYQQSYNEQF
TRBJ2-7 TRBV2 . ASSATSGIYEQY
TRBJ1-5 TRBV15 . ATSGGRVEQPQH
TRBJ1-1 TRBV5-1 once ASSLPGTQRQ
TRBJ2-4 TRBV2 . ASHGDLENIQY
TRBJ2-2 TRBV2 . ASSEMGHSNTGELF
TRBJ2-7 TRBV25-1 . ASSEYFSYEQY
TRBJ1-2 TRBV9 . ASSTGGDYGYT
TRBJ2-7 TRBV7-9 few ASSLGYREDEQY
TRBJ2-1 TRBV27 few ASSLSPRLAGEQF
TRBJ1-2 TRBV7-2 . ASSPRGRPLLSYT
TRBJ2-1 TRBV5-6 few ASSLEQEQF
TRBJ1-5 TRBV5-4 few ASSPLQNLARNQPQH
TRBJ2-5 TRBV15 . ATSPRGRQETQY
TRBJ2-7 TRBV19 . ASSIQQGPYEQY
TRBJ1-1 TRBV19 . ASRTGSYTEAF
TRBJ2-7 TRBV7-9 . ASSSTSGSSYEQY
TRBJ1-1 TRBV5-6 . ASSLRNTEAF
TRBJ2-4 TRBV30 . AWSEAKNIQY
TRBJ2-5 TRBV25-1 . ASSEGPSPRETQY
TRBJ2-3 TRBV4-1 few ASSQSDRGLDTQY
TRBJ1-1 TRBV6-6 . ASSRDRGLDTEAF
TRBJ1-1 TRBV28 few ASSLVKTEAF
TRBJ2-5 TRBV10-3 few AIRFGGQETQY
TRBJ2-7 TRBV7-2 once ASSLNPPRGGQY
TRBJ2-5 TRBV4-1 . ASSQPSRTGSETQY
TRBJ2-4 TRBV28 . ASRDGKNIQY
TRBJ1-2 TRBV19 . ASIVGWGYT
TRBJ2-7 TRBV5-1 . ASSFRDSGYEQY
TRBJ1-2 TRBV4-3 . ASSQSGAPRYGYT
TRBJ2-1 TRBV7-2 . ASSFRSYNEQF
TRBJ2-3 TRBV2 few ASKTGGRSTDTQY
TRBJ2-2 TRBV5-1 . ASSGGGGAPGELF
TRBJ2-2 TRBV5-4 . ASSFRGPTGELF
TRBJ2-1 TRBV2 once ASRRTSSPWDEQF
TRBJ1-2 TRBV2 . ASTAEYGYT